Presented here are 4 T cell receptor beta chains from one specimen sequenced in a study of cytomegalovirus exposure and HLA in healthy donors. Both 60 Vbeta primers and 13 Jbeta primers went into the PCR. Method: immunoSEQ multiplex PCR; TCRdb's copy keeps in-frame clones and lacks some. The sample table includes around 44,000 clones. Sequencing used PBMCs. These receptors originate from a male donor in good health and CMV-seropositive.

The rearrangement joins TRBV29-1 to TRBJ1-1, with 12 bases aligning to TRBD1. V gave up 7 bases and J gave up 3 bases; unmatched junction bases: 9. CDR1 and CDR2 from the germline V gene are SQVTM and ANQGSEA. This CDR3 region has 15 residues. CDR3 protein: CSGQGQGAEDTEAFF. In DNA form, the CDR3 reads TGCAGCGGACAGGGACAGGGGGCCGAAGACACTGAAGCTTTCTTT.

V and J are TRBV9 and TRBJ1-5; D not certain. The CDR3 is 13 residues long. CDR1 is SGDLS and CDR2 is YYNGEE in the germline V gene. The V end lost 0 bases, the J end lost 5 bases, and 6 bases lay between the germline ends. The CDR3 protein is CASSVGRDQPQHF. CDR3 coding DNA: TGTGCCAGCAGCGTAGGGAGAGATCAGCCCCAGCATTTT.

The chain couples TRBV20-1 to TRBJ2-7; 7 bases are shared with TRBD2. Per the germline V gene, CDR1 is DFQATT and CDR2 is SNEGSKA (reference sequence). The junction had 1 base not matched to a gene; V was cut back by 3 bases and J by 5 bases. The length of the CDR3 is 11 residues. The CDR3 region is CSASGGNEQYF. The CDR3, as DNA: TGCAGTGCTAGCGGGGGGAACGAGCAGTACTTC.

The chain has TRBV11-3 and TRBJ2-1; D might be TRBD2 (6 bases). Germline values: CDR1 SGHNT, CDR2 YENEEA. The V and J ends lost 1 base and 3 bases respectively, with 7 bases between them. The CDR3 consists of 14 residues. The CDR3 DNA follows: TGTGCCAGCAGCTTAGCGGGGGACTACAATGAGCAGTTCTTC. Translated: CASSLAGDYNEQFF. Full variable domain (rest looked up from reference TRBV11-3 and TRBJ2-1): EAGVVQSPRYKIIEKKQPVAFWCNPISGHNTLYWYLQNLGQGPELLIRYENEEAVDDSQLPKDRFSAERLKGVDSTLKIQPAELGDSAVYLCASSLAGDYNEQFFGPGTRLTVL.